The 9 T cell receptor beta chains below all came from one sample that was sequenced in a study of shared clonotypes between healthy human individuals. Clones were read by immunoSEQ multiplex PCR, and TCRdb kept only the in-frame ones, dropping some. The sample includes approximately 2.5 million clones, roughly 93% of them seen just once. Input material: naive CD4+ T cells from PBMCs. Subset given: CD45RA+ positively selected. These TCRs come from a man between 18 and 35 years old in good health. Some clones in this sample may be carry-over from other donors' samples.

This rearrangement joins TRBV28 to TRBJ1-1; D possibly corresponds to TRBD1 (5 bases). The CDR3 covers 15 residues. The V gene's germline CDR1 is MDHEN and CDR2 SYDVKM. Trimming took off 6 bases at V and 0 bases at J, with 14 bases between the two ends. CDR3 nucleotide sequence: TGTGCCAGCAGCACCGGGGCAGGCTTGAACACTGAAGCTTTCTTT. Its translation is CASSTGAGLNTEAFF.

The chain combines TRBV18 with TRBJ2-1; 11 nucleotides align to TRBD2. V lost 3 bases to trimming and J lost 8 bases; unmatched junction nucleotides: 9. Germline assignment: CDR1 KGHSH and CDR2 LQKENI. CDR3 length: 16 amino acids. The CDR3 bases are TGTGCCAGCTCACCGCTTATGACTAGCGGGACCGATGAGCAGTTCTTC. Translation gives CASSPLMTSGTDEQFF. Filled out from reference TRBV18 and TRBJ2-1, the complete variable domain reads NAGVMQNPRHLVRRRGQEARLRCSPMKGHSHVYWYRQLPEEGLKFMVYLQKENIIDESGMPKERFSAEFPKEGPSILRIQQVVRGDSAAYFCASSPLMTSGTDEQFFGPGTRLTVL.

The chain employs TRBV2 and TRBJ2-1; 7 bases line up with TRBD2. Germline-derived CDR1 and CDR2 are SNHLY and FYNNEI. The J segment lost 7 bases and the V segment lost 0 bases, leaving 3 bases of the junction unmatched. The length of the CDR3 is 14 residues. The CDR3 bases are TGTGCCAGCAGTGAAGCGTGGACTAGTAATGAGCAGTTCTTC. Translation gives CASSEAWTSNEQFF.

The V and J genes are TRBV7-2 and TRBJ2-1, with no clear D. The length of the CDR3 is 16 residues. Germline CDR1 SGHTA, CDR2 FQGNSA. The V gene lost 4 bases and the J gene lost 0 bases, with 13 bases spanning the gap. The CDR3 region is CASSSVGRSSYNEQFF. CDR3 in DNA: TGTGCCAGCAGCTCAGTCGGGCGGAGCTCCTACAATGAGCAGTTCTTC.

This chain connects TRBV23-1 to TRBJ2-5; D is perhaps TRBD2 (7 bases). TRBV23-1 is recorded as an ORF, its role being uncertain. The CDR3 is made up of 13 amino acids. V dropped 6 bases and J dropped 5 bases, with 13 bases sitting between them. The CDR3 DNA reads as TGCGCCAGCAGGGGGGGGCCGCCGGAGACCCAGTACTTC. Amino acid sequence: CASRGGPPETQYF.

This clone has a single count. The V gene is TRBV7-9, the J gene TRBJ2-6, with D tentatively TRBD1 (6 bases). The CDR3 has 18 amino acids. Germline CDR1 reads SEHNR; CDR2 reads FQNEAQ (reference sequence). The V end lost 5 bases, the J end lost 0 bases, and 17 bases lay between the germline ends. CDR3 in amino acids: CASSHRDKNSSGANVLTF. The CDR3 nucleotides read TGTGCCAGCAGCCACCGGGACAAGAATAGCTCTGGGGCCAACGTCCTGACTTTC.

The rearrangement links TRBV5-1 to TRBJ2-7, with D maybe TRBD1 (6 bases). Trimming stripped 0 bases from V and 2 bases from J, with 9 bases between. CDR3 size: 14 residues. Germline CDR1 is SGHRS and CDR2 is YFSETQ. The DNA of the CDR3 is TGCGCCAGCAGCTTGGAACAGGGAACCTACGAGCAGTACTTC. Residues: CASSLEQGTYEQYF.

The rearrangement links TRBV11-2 to TRBJ2-7; D call uncertain. Trimming removed 1 base at V and 5 bases at J, with 9 bases between. The CDR3 consists of 13 residues. The germline V gene has CDR1 SGHAT and CDR2 FQNNGV. The CDR3 nucleotides read TGTGCCAGCAGCTTAGCTGGGTTCAACGAGCAGTACTTC. The encoded protein is CASSLAGFNEQYF.

The V call is TRBV4-1, the J call TRBJ1-5, with TRBD1 matching 8 bases. Germline CDR1 is MGHRA and CDR2 is YSYEKL. V lost 0 bases, J lost 2 bases, and 6 bases stayed unmatched. CDR3 size: 17 residues. The CDR3 sequence: CASSQELTGGGNQPQHF. CDR3 DNA: TGCGCCAGCAGCCAAGAACTAACAGGGGGAGGCAATCAGCCCCAGCATTTT.